The clone carrying this TCR beta chain has only a few counts. Its antigen remains unknown. A single base separates this from a much larger clone, so it may be a read error. The same CDR3 also results from other DNA sequences found in this sample. Original processing methods: ImmunoSEQ junction-only sequences lacked quality scores, so their filtering differed. Assay: immunoSEQ multiplex PCR; the TCRdb copy retains only in-frame clones and omits some. The V and J calls and clone size are taken from that table; D and trimming were inferred from the DNA. The sample consists of about 1.1 million clones, around three quarters of them appearing once. The sample is drawn from a study of shared clonotypes between healthy human individuals. Study overall: The people who gave samples were two women and a few men aged 18 to 49. Study-level results: Shared clonotypes: approximately 4.5% naive CD4, around 3.5% naive CD8, less than 2.5% memory CD4, around 0.4% memory CD8.

The CDR3 length is 11 residues. Trimming pared 6 bases from V and 3 bases from J, leaving 8 bases between. In germline, CDR1 is DFQATT, CDR2 SNEGSKA (reference sequence). All donors were healthy HIV-negative adults lacking recent acute infections or vaccinations. The TCR sequence derives from a man aged 18 to 30 in good health. Some clones in this sample may be carry-over from other donors' samples. The rearrangement links TRBV20-1 to TRBJ1-2, with D unclear. Material for sequencing was memory CD4+ T cells from PBMCs. Regarding subset: CD45RA-negative fraction. CDR3 in DNA: TGCAGTGCCCCCCAGTACTATGGCTACACCTTC. This translates into CSAPQYYGYTF.